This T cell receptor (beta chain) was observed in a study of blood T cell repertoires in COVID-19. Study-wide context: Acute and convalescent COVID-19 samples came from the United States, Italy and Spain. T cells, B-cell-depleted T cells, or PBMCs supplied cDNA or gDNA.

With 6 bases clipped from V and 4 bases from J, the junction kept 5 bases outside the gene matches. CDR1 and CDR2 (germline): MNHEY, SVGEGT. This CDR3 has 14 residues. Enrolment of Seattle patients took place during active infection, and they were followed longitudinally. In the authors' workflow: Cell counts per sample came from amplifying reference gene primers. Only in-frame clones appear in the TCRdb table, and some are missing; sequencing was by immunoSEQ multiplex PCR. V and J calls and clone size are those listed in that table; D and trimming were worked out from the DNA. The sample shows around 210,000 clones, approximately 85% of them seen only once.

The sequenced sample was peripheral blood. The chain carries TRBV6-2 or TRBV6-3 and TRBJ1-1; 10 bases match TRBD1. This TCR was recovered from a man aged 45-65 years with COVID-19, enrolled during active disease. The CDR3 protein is CASSLRDRGTEAFF. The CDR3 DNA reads TGTGCCAGCAGCCTCCGGGACAGGGGCACTGAAGCTTTCTTT.